This T cell receptor beta chain was captured in a study of graft-versus-host responses after intestinal transplantation. As to this clone: Antigen: not known.

The V segment lost 0 bases and the J segment 5 bases; nucleotides outside the gene matches: 4. CDR1 SGDLS and CDR2 YYNGEE come from the germline V gene. This CDR3 comprises 15 residues. Produced via immunoSEQ multiplex PCR; TCRdb's table is partial and in-frame only. The table has roughly 34,000 clones, approximately 94% seen once; the top ten hold approximately 0.22%. This material consisted of unstimulated CD4+ T cells sorted from spleen or lymph node cells, taken before transplant. V gene TRBV9 combines with J gene TRBJ2-3, with TRBD2 matching over 9 bases. The sequence derives from a human donor who was the organ donor for an intestinal transplant. The CDR3 loop is CASSVGASGEDTQYF. For the CDR3, the DNA is TGTGCCAGCAGCGTAGGGGCTAGCGGGGAAGATACGCAGTATTTT.